These T cell receptor beta chains were read from a single sample in a study of shared clonotypes between healthy human individuals. Produced via immunoSEQ multiplex PCR; TCRdb's table is partial and in-frame only. The profile shows 500,000 to 550,000 clones, around 96% of them singletons. What was sequenced was naive CD4+ T cells sorted from blood. These receptor sequences come from a young woman in good health. Both conserved end residues are part of each CDR3. Each record gives: CDR3 length, J gene, clone size, V gene, D gene, CDR3 DNA, CDR3 protein. A D gene is named only where the DNA matches it firmly. Where a row states a size, it is once, few, many or the class of an expanded clone; other rows omit it.

>16|TRBJ2-3|-|TRBV14|-
TGTGCCAGCAGCCAAGTGAGGAGTTCCACAGGGGATACGCAGTATTTT
CASSQVRSSTGDTQYF
>14|TRBJ1-5|-|TRBV19|-
TGTGCCAGTAGTATGTTGGGGGCGGGTCAGCCCCAGCATTTT
CASSMLGAGQPQHF
>15|TRBJ1-4|-|TRBV28|TRBD1
TGTGCCAGCAGCCTCCCCGGGACAGGGAATGAAAAACTGTTTTTT
CASSLPGTGNEKLFF
>15|TRBJ2-1|-|TRBV5-1|TRBD2
TGCGCCAGCAGGGCTAGCGGGAAACTCTACAATGAGCAGTTCTTC
CASRASGKLYNEQFF
>14|TRBJ2-3|-|TRBV19|-
TGTGCCAGTAGTTCCCGACTAGTCACAGATACGCAGTATTTT
CASSSRLVTDTQYF
>15|TRBJ1-2|-|TRBV5-4|TRBD1
TGTGCCAGCAGTTCACGTCGGCAGGGGGGTTATGGCTACACCTTC
CASSSRRQGGYGYTF
>11|TRBJ2-7|-|TRBV5-1|-
TGCGCCAGCAGCTTTGGGTACGAGCAGTACTTC
CASSFGYEQYF
>14|TRBJ2-7|-|TRBV10-3|TRBD1
TGTGCCATCAGTACCGGGACAGGGTCCTACGAGCAGTACTTC
CAISTGTGSYEQYF
>15|TRBJ1-5|-|TRBV28|-
TGTGCCAGCTTCTCAGGGGCAAGCAGCAATCAGCCCCAGCATTTT
CASFSGASSNQPQHF
>12|TRBJ1-2|-|TRBV6-5|-
TGTGCCAGCAGTTCGACATACTATGGCTACACCTTC
CASSSTYYGYTF
>14|TRBJ2-5|-|TRBV2|-
TGTGCCAGCAGTGAAAGTCTATCCGGGGAGACCCAGTACTTC
CASSESLSGETQYF
>13|TRBJ1-1|-|TRBV5-1|-
TGCGCCAGCAGCTTGCGCCTTAACACTGAAGCTTTCTTT
CASSLRLNTEAFF
>13|TRBJ2-3|-|TRBV28|-
TGTGCCACCTCCGGGGCGGGAATAGATACGCAGTATTTT
CATSGAGIDTQYF
>18|TRBJ2-7|-|TRBV7-2|-
TGTGCCAGCAGCTTAGGAGGGTACAAGGGGCGGGGGCTGTACGAGCAGTACTTC
CASSLGGYKGRGLYEQYF
>13|TRBJ2-2|-|TRBV29-1|-
TGCAGCGTTGACAGGGCCAACACCGGGGAGCTGTTTTTT
CSVDRANTGELFF
>14|TRBJ1-1|-|TRBV5-1|-
TGCGCCAGCAGCTCTGCAGTTATGAACACTGAAGCTTTCTTT
CASSSAVMNTEAFF
>17|TRBJ2-7|-|TRBV4-2|TRBD2
TGTGCCAGCAGCCAAGGACTAGCGGGAGGAAAGGCCTACGAGCAGTACTTC
CASSQGLAGGKAYEQYF
>15|TRBJ2-7|once|TRBV6-1|TRBD1
TGTGCCAGCAGTGCCCGACAGGGAGAAATCCACGAGCAGTACTTC
CASSARQGEIHEQYF
>15|TRBJ2-5|-|TRBV18|-
TGTGCCAGCTCACCCCGTGGTCCGGGAGAAGAGACCCAGTACTTC
CASSPRGPGEETQYF
>11|TRBJ2-5|-|TRBV5-1|-
TGCGCCAGCAGCTACGGAGAGACCCAGTACTTC
CASSYGETQYF
>10|TRBJ2-7|-|TRBV6-1|-
TGTGCCAGCAGTGAGTGGATAGCTTACTTC
CASSEWIAYF
>13|TRBJ1-2|-|TRBV5-8|-
TGTGCCAGCAGCTTGCTCTCCAACTATGGCTACACCTTC
CASSLLSNYGYTF